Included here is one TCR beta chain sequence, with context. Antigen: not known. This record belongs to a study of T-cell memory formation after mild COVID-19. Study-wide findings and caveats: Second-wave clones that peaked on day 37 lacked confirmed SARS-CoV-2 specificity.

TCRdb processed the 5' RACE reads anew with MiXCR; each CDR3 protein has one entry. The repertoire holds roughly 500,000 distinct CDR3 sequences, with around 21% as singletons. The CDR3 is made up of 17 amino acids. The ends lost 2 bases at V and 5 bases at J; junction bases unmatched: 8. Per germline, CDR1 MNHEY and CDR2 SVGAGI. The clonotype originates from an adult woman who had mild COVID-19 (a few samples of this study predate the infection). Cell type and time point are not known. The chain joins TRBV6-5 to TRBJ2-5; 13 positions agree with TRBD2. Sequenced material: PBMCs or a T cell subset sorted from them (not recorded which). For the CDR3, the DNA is TGTGCCAGCAGTTACACCGGGACTAGCGGGATCGGCGAGACCCAGTACTTC. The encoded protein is CASSYTGTSGIGETQYF.